This TCR beta chain was documented in a study of cytomegalovirus exposure and HLA in healthy donors. General study results and limits: TCR beta sequences reportedly predicted most subjects' HLA-A and HLA-B alleles accurately. The study put 150 to 200 TCR beta chains on its list as cytomegalovirus-associated. For most TCR beta V segments, an earlier analysis put the productive rate at about 87% or about 30% of the time.

The PCR employed 60 Vbeta primers together with 13 Jbeta primers. Sequencing used immunoSEQ multiplex PCR; TCRdb keeps in-frame clones, though not all of them. There are tens of thousands of clones in the sample; roughly 68% occur only once, and around 3.1% lies in the top ten. The CDR3 has 14 residues. Germline V lookup: CDR1 SGHDT, CDR2 YYEEEE. Trimming removed 5 bases at V and 14 bases at J, with 23 bases between. Points on this clone: Antigen specificity is unknown.

The specimen was PBMCs. This chain links TRBV5-6 with TRBJ2-1; weak D call: TRBD1 (6 bases). The TCR was taken from a woman between 45 and 65 years old in good health and CMV-seronegative. The CDR3 protein is CASSLNPPNRVEFF. DNA of the CDR3: TGTGCCAGCAGTCTGAACCCACCGAACAGGGTGGAGTTCTTC.